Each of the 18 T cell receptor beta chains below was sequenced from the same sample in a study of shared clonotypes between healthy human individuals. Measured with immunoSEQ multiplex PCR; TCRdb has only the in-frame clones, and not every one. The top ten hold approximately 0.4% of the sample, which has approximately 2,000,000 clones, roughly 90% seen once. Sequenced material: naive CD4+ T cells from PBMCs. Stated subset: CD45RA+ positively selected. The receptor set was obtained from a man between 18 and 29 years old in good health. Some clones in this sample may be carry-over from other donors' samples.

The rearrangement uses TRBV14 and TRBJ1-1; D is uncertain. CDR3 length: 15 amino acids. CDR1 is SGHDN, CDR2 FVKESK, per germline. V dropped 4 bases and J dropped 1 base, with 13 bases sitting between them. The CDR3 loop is CASSPSSPRNTEAFF. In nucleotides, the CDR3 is TGTGCCAGCAGCCCCAGTAGCCCCCGGAACACTGAAGCTTTCTTT.

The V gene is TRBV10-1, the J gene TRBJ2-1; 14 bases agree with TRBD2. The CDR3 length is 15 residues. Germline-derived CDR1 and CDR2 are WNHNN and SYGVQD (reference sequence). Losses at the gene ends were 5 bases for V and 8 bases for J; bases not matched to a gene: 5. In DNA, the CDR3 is TGCGCCAGCAGTTCGGGACTAGCGGGAGTCCATGAGCAGTTCTTC. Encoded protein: CASSSGLAGVHEQFF.

The chain's CDR3 is CASSSPLRKNIQYF. The CDR3 nucleotides are TGTGCCAGCAGTTCTCCCCTTCGAAAAAACATTCAGTACTTC. V and J are TRBV27 and TRBJ2-4; D not resolved. The CDR3 spans 14 residues. Trimming took off 4 bases at V and 4 bases at J, with 11 bases between the two ends. The V gene's germline CDR1 is MNHEY and CDR2 SMNVEV (reference sequence).

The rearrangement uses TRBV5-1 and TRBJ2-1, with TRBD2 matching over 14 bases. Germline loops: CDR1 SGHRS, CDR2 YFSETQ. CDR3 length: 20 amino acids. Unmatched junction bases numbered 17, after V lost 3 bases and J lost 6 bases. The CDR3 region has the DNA TGCGCCAGCAGCTCTTCCGGGACTAGCGGGAGTCCGGCGTGGGGCAATGAGCAGTTCTTC. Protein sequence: CASSSSGTSGSPAWGNEQFF.

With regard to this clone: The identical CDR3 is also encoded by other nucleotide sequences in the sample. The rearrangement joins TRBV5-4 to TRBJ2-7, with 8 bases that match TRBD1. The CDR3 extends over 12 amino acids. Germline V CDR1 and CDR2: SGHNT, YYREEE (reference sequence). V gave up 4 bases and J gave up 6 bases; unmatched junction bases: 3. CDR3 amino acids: CASSPGGGEQYF. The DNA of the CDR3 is TGTGCCAGCAGCCCAGGGGGCGGCGAGCAGTACTTC.

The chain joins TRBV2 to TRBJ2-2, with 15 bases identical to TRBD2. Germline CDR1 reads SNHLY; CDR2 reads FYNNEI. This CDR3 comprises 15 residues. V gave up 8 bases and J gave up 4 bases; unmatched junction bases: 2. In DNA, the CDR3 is TGTGCCAGCGGACTAGCGGGAGGGACCACCGGGGAGCTGTTTTTT. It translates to CASGLAGGTTGELFF. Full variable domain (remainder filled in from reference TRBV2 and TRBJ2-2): EPEVTQTPSHQVTQMGQEVILRCVPISNHLYFYWYRQILGQKVEFLVSFYNNEISEKSEIFDDQFSVERPDGSNFTLKIRSTKLEDSAMYFCASGLAGGTTGELFFGEGSRLTVL.

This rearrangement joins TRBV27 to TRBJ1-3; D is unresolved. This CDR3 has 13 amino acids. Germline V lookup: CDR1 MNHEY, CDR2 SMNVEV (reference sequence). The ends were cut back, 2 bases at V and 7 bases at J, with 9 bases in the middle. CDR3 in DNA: TGTGCCAGCAGTTTAAGTCACAGCAACACCATATATTTT. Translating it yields CASSLSHSNTIYF.

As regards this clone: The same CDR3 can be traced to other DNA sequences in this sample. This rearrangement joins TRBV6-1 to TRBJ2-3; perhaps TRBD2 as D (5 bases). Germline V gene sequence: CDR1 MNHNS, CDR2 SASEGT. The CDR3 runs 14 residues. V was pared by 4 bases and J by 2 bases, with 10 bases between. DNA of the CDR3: TGTGCCAGCAGTGTTGGAGGATCCACAGATACGCAGTATTTT. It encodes CASSVGGSTDTQYF.

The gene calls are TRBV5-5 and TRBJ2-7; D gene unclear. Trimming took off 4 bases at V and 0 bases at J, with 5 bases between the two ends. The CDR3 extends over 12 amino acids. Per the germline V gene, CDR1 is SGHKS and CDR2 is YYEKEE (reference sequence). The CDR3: CASSASSYEQYF. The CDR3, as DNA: TGTGCCAGCAGCGCCTCCTCCTACGAGCAGTACTTC.

This chain's CDR3 is CASSLGLSQETQYF. In nucleotides, the CDR3 is TGTGCCAGCAGCTTAGGTCTCAGCCAAGAGACCCAGTACTTC. The V gene is TRBV7-9, the J gene TRBJ2-5; D is ambiguous. Per germline, CDR1 SEHNR and CDR2 FQNEAQ (reference sequence). This CDR3 spans 14 amino acids. V was clipped by 1 base and J by 1 base, with 7 bases between them.

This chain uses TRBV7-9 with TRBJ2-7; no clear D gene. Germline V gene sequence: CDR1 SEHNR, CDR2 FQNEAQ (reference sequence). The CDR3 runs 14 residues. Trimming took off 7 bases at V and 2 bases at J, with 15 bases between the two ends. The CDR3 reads CASTKTAWPYEQYF. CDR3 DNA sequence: TGTGCCAGCACCAAAACGGCATGGCCCTACGAGCAGTACTTC.

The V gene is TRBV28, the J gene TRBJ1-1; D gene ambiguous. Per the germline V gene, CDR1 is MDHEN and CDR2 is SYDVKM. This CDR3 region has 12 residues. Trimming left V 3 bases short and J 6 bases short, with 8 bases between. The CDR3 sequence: CASSLGPPEAFF. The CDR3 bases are TGTGCCAGCAGTTTGGGCCCGCCTGAAGCTTTCTTT.

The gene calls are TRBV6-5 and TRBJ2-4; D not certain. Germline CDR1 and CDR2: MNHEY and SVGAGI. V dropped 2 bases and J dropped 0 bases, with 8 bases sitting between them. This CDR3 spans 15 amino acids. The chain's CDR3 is CASSYEPLAKNIQYF. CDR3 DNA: TGTGCCAGCAGTTACGAACCGCTAGCCAAAAACATTCAGTACTTC.

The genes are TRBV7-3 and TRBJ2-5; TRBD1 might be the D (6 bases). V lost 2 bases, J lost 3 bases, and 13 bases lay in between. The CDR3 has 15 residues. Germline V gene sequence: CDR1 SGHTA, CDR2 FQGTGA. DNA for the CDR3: TGTGCCAGCAGCTTATTTCCGGGACATAAAGAGACCCAGTACTTC. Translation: CASSLFPGHKETQYF.

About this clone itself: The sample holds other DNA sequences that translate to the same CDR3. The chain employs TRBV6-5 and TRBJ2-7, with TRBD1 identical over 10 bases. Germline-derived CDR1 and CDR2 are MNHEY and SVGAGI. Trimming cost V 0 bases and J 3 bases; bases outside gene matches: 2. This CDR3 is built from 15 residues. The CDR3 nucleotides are TGTGCCAGCAGTTACTCAGGACAGGGGGTCTACGAGCAGTACTTC. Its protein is CASSYSGQGVYEQYF.

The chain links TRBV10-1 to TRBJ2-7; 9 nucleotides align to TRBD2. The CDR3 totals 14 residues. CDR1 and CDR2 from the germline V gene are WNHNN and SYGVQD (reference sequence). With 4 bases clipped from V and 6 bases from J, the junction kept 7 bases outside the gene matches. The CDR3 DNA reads TGCGCCAGCAGTGCCAGCGGGAGGCTTCTCGAGCAGTACTTC. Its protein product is CASSASGRLLEQYF.

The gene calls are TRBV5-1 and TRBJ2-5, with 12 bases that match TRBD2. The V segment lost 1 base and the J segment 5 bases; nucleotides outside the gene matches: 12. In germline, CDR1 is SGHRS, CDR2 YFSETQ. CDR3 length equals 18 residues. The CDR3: CASSLPPASGRAGETQYF. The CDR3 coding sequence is TGCGCCAGCAGCTTGCCCCCGGCTAGCGGGAGGGCCGGGGAGACCCAGTACTTC.

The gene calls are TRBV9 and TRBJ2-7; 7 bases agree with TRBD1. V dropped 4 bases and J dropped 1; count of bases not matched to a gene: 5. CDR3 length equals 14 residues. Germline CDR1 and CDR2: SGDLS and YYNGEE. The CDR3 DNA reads TGTGCCAGCAGCCTACGGGACAGATCCTACGAGCAGTACTTC. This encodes CASSLRDRSYEQYF.